This TCR beta chain came from a study of T cells in Graves' hyperthyroidism and ophthalmopathy. Germline trimming cut 3 bases from V and 1 base from J; bases unmatched to any gene: 4. Germline-derived CDR1 and CDR2 are SGHNT and YYREEE (reference sequence). The CDR3 consists of 14 residues. Amplification of TCR beta CDR3 regions used RNA as the template. HTBI primers were the set used in a first-round RT-PCR of the TCR CDR3. TCRdb reprocessed the multiplex PCR reads via MiXCR and lists one record per CDR3 protein. This sample has about 360,000 distinct CDR3 sequences, with 25% found just once. Orbital computed tomography, thyroid ultrasound, serum thyroxine and TRAb, and clinical symptoms together informed the diagnoses.

Sequencing was performed on blood. This chain connects TRBV5-4 to TRBJ2-7; the match to TRBD2 covers 7 bases. The origin of this receptor is a man in his fifties with Graves' hyperthyroidism. As DNA, the CDR3 is TGTGCCAGCAGCTCCGAGCGGGAATCCTACGAGCAGTACTTC. Residues: CASSSERESYEQYF. The full variable domain, with the rest looked up from reference TRBV5-4 and TRBJ2-7, is ETGVTQSPTHLIKTRGQQVTLRCSSQSGHNTVSWYQQALGQGPQFIFQYYREEENGRGNFPPRFSGLQFPNYSSELNVNALELDDSALYLCASSSERESYEQYFGPGTRLTVT.